The clone carrying this TCR beta chain was detected only once. Its antigen is currently unknown. Time point described: newly diagnosed, previously untreated cHL patient sample. Investigators isolated CD4+ T cells from thawed PBMCs through magnetic negative selection. The study compared against PBMCs from newly diagnosed, untreated classical Hodgkin lymphoma. Profiled with immunoSEQ multiplex PCR; TCRdb holds only in-frame clones, not every one. This table has around 20,000 clones, approximately 92% appearing once. This CDR3 has 13 residues. Per the germline V gene, CDR1 is SGHDN and CDR2 is FVKESK. Unmatched junction bases numbered 9, after V lost 8 bases and J lost 6 bases. The data originate from a study of PD-1 blockade in classical Hodgkin lymphoma. Notes on the study in general: Relapsed/refractory patients reportedly had lower baseline diversity than newly diagnosed patients. Underlying causes for the observed repertoire differences were not defined, possibly disease activity or prior therapy.

The V gene is TRBV14, the J gene TRBJ1-1; 7 nucleotides agree with TRBD1. What was sequenced was CD4+ T cells from blood. The sequence was obtained from a human donor with classical Hodgkin lymphoma. CDR3 sequence (DNA): TGTGCCAGCGGACAGGTCCTCGGGGCTGAAGCTTTCTTT. This sequence encodes CASGQVLGAEAFF.